These 22 T cell receptor beta chains originate from one sample sequenced in a study of T cell responses to AZD1222 COVID-19 vaccine (dated by TCRdb to about 2021). The time point label, as the study defines it: baseline before first vaccination. Receptor amplification or capture employed the immunoSEQ multiplex PCR assay. TCRdb stores this immuneACCESS table with in-frame sequences only. Part of the clones is absent; in the studies checked, under half of the shortfall reflects unresolved V genes, and no reason is known for the rest. The sample table records fewer than 110,000 clones; roughly 87% of these occur just once. Of the sample, about 4.5% is held by the ten largest clones. Here the sequenced sample was peripheral blood, taken on day 0 of AZD1222 vaccination. These receptors were taken from an adult in good health.

This chain connects TRBV6-6 to TRBJ1-2; D possibly corresponds to TRBD1 (5 bases). CDR1 and CDR2 from the germline V gene are MNHNY and SVGAGI (reference sequence). Trimming took off 0 bases at V and 1 base at J, with 12 bases between the two ends. The CDR3 extends over 16 amino acids. DNA for the CDR3: TGTGCCAGCAGTTACTCGCGGCTAGACAGTAACTATGGCTACACCTTC. It encodes CASSYSRLDSNYGYTF.

The chain links TRBV7-2 to TRBJ1-1, with 9 bases aligning to TRBD1. This CDR3 is built from 13 residues. After removal of 6 bases from V and 8 bases from J, the junction contained 7 bases not matched to a gene. The germline V gene encodes CDR1 SGHTA and CDR2 FQGNSA. The CDR3 bases are TGTGCCAGCAGAAAAGGTGGGACAGGGGAAGCTTTCTTT. The encoded protein is CASRKGGTGEAFF. Full variable domain (outside the CDR3, taken from reference TRBV7-2 and TRBJ1-1): GAGVSQSPSNKVTEKGKDVELRCDPISGHTALYWYRQSLGQGLEFLIYFQGNSAPDKSGLPSDRFSAERTGGSVSTLTIQRTQQEDSAVYLCASRKGGTGEAFFGQGTRLTVV.

CDR3 coding DNA: TGCGCCAGCAGCTGGGGCCCGGGGAACACTGAAGCTTTCTTT. Its protein product is CASSWGPGNTEAFF. V is TRBV5-1 and J is TRBJ1-1, with D possibly being TRBD1 (5 bases). V lost 3 bases and J lost 1, with 10 bases in between. Germline CDR1 SGHRS, CDR2 YFSETQ. CDR3 length equals 14 residues.

This chain joins TRBV27 and TRBJ2-5; 8 nucleotides agree with TRBD2. The CDR3 loop spans 14 amino acids. V lost 2 bases to trimming and J lost 4 bases; unmatched junction nucleotides: 3. The germline V gene has CDR1 MNHEY and CDR2 SMNVEV (reference sequence). The CDR3 coding sequence is TGTGCCAGCAGTTTAGCGGGGGGTAGAGAGACCCAGTACTTC. Translated: CASSLAGGRETQYF.

The chain joins TRBV7-2 to TRBJ1-1; D is possibly TRBD1 (5 bases). Trimming took 4 bases from V and 0 from J, leaving 21 bases between them. CDR1 and CDR2 (germline): SGHTA, FQGNSA. This CDR3 contains 18 residues. In DNA, the CDR3 is TGTGCCAGCAGCTCCCGGACAATTCGACAGTCCATGAACACTGAAGCTTTCTTT. The encoded protein is CASSSRTIRQSMNTEAFF.

The rearrangement uses TRBV7-6 and TRBJ2-7, with D unclear. Deletions cut 3 bases from V and 0 bases from J, with 9 bases between. The length of the CDR3 is 14 residues. The germline CDR1 and CDR2 sequences are SGHVS and FNYEAQ. This chain's CDR3 is CASSFSGSSYEQYF. CDR3 sequence (DNA): TGTGCCAGCAGCTTTTCGGGTTCCTCCTACGAGCAGTACTTC.

The chain recombines TRBV10-3 with TRBJ2-5; 10 bases line up with TRBD2. V dropped 2 bases and J dropped 5; count of bases not matched to a gene: 5. The CDR3 totals 15 residues. Germline assignment: CDR1 ENHRY and CDR2 SYGVKD. CDR3 DNA sequence: TGTGCCATCAGTGAGATAGGACTAGCGGACGAGACCCAGTACTTC. Protein product: CAISEIGLADETQYF.

The V and J genes are TRBV5-1 and TRBJ1-3, with D uncertain. Trimming took 2 bases from V and 0 from J, leaving 6 bases between them. The germline CDR1 and CDR2 sequences are SGHRS and YFSETQ. CDR3 length: 14 amino acids. DNA of the CDR3: TGCGCCAGCAGCTTACAGACCTCTGGAAACACCATATATTTT. This translates into CASSLQTSGNTIYF.

This clone showed up just a few times. The chain couples TRBV19 to TRBJ1-5; D unclear. Deletions cut 4 bases from V and 4 bases from J, with 8 bases between. CDR1 and CDR2 from the germline V gene are LNHDA and SQIVND (reference sequence). The CDR3 spans 13 residues. This chain's CDR3 is CASSTGINQPQHF. The CDR3 bases are TGTGCCAGTAGTACCGGTATTAATCAGCCCCAGCATTTT.

This chain connects TRBV9 to TRBJ2-1, with 9 bases lining up with TRBD2. The ends lost 3 bases at V and 4 bases at J; junction bases unmatched: 8. The CDR3 spans 16 residues. Germline-derived CDR1 and CDR2 are SGDLS and YYNGEE. This CDR3 is CASSAEGLARYNEQFF. CDR3 nucleotides: TGTGCCAGCAGCGCTGAAGGACTAGCGCGTTACAATGAGCAGTTCTTC.

The CDR3 DNA reads as TGCAGCGTTAACCGGGACACGGGAGTAGCAGATACGCAGTATTTT. This gives the protein CSVNRDTGVADTQYF. The chain joins TRBV29-1 to TRBJ2-3; D tentatively fits TRBD1 or TRBD2 (6 bases each). Trimming removed 5 bases from V and 4 bases from J, with 19 bases in between. Germline CDR1 reads SQVTM; CDR2 reads ANQGSEA. There are 15 residues in the CDR3.

V gene TRBV7-2 combines with J gene TRBJ2-7; D is undetermined. The length of the CDR3 is 12 residues. V lost 2 bases and J 6 bases, leaving 8 bases between the germline ends. Germline values: CDR1 SGHTA, CDR2 FQGNSA. This CDR3 reads CASSLQSIEQYF. The CDR3 nucleotides are TGTGCCAGCAGCTTACAGTCCATCGAGCAGTACTTC.

The genes are TRBV4-2 and TRBJ2-2; the D gene is possibly TRBD1 (6 bases). Germline-derived CDR1 and CDR2 are LGHNA and YNFKEQ. CDR3 length: 16 residues. V was clipped by 0 bases and J by 0 bases, with 8 bases between them. CDR3 sequence reads: CASSQETGSNTGELFF. For the CDR3, the DNA is TGTGCCAGCAGCCAAGAGACAGGATCGAACACCGGGGAGCTGTTTTTT.

This clone was recorded only once. The V gene is TRBV6-5, the J gene TRBJ2-7, with D unclear. This CDR3 has 15 amino acids. Germline V gene sequence: CDR1 MNHEY, CDR2 SVGAGI. V dropped 6 bases and J dropped 0 bases, with 15 bases sitting between them. The DNA for the CDR3 is TGTGCCAGCAGGGCCGGCAGAACAAGCTCCTACGAGCAGTACTTC. Its translation: CASRAGRTSSYEQYF.

This chain joins TRBV24-1 and TRBJ2-1; possible D gene TRBD2, 6 bases. The CDR3 runs to 18 residues. V lost 3 bases and J 7 bases, leaving 24 bases between the germline ends. Germline V gives CDR1 KGHDR, CDR2 SFDVKD. The CDR3 DNA is TGTGCCACCAGTGATGCGTTGGGAGGCTCAGGGTTAAGGAATGAGCAGTTCTTC. Residues: CATSDALGGSGLRNEQFF.

A few counts support this clone. This chain links TRBV19 with TRBJ2-7; 11 bases are a match to TRBD2. The CDR3 is 16 amino acids. Germline V gene lookup returns CDR1 LNHDA and CDR2 SQIVND (reference sequence). Germline trimming cut 5 bases from V and 3 bases from J; bases unmatched to any gene: 9. This chain's CDR3 is CASSSFATSGSYEQYF. The CDR3 bases are TGTGCCAGTAGTTCCTTTGCTACTAGCGGGAGCTACGAGCAGTACTTC.

The chain uses TRBV2 and TRBJ2-1; D possibly corresponds to TRBD2 (6 bases). Germline CDR1 is SNHLY and CDR2 is FYNNEI. This CDR3 comprises 15 residues. Trimming removed 4 bases from V and 5 bases from J, with 15 bases in between. CDR3 amino acids: CASSGRAGIDNEQFF. CDR3 nucleotide sequence: TGTGCCAGCAGTGGGAGGGCGGGGATCGACAATGAGCAGTTCTTC. The full variable domain, rest sourced from reference TRBV2 and TRBJ2-1, is EPEVTQTPSHQVTQMGQEVILRCVPISNHLYFYWYRQILGQKVEFLVSFYNNEISEKSEIFDDQFSVERPDGSNFTLKIRSTKLEDSAMYFCASSGRAGIDNEQFFGPGTRLTVL.

The count of this clone is one. The chain is built from TRBV21-1 and TRBJ2-5. TRBV21-1 is shown as a pseudogene. This CDR3 has 15 amino acids. CDR3 sequence: CASSSEGKIQETQYF. The CDR3 DNA is TGTGCCAGCAGCTCGGAAGGGAAAATCCAAGAGACCCAGTACTTC.

The chain couples TRBV7-2 to TRBJ2-5, with unresolved D. CDR3 length: 12 amino acids. V shed 0 bases and J shed 5 bases, with 4 bases lying between them. The germline V gene encodes CDR1 SGHTA and CDR2 FQGNSA. As DNA, the CDR3 is TGTGCCAGCAGCTTAGCCAGCGAGACCCAGTACTTC. It translates to CASSLASETQYF.

The chain's CDR3 is CSARDLRSLFF. The CDR3 nucleotides are TGCAGTGCTAGAGATTTGCGGTCCCTGTTTTTT. The rearrangement links TRBV20-1 to TRBJ1-4, with D unclear. The CDR3 contains 11 residues. The germline V and J ends were trimmed by 0 bases and 14 bases, with 10 bases remaining between them. Germline V lookup: CDR1 DFQATT, CDR2 SNEGSKA (reference sequence).

This clone was recorded a few times. Within the sample, other DNA sequences also encode this same CDR3. The CDR3 DNA reads as TGTGCCAGCTCCGGACAAAAAAACACTGAAGCTTTCTTT. Translated: CASSGQKNTEAFF. The J gene is TRBJ1-1, the V gene TRBV18; tentatively, D is TRBD1 (5 bases). Germline V gives CDR1 KGHSH, CDR2 LQKENI. The CDR3 contains 13 residues. V lost 6 bases, J lost 2 bases, and 10 bases lay in between.

This clone was seen once. The V and J genes are TRBV28 and TRBJ2-5; no firm D call. Germline V gene lookup returns CDR1 MDHEN and CDR2 SYDVKM. V lost 6 bases and J 0 bases, leaving 14 bases between the germline ends. This CDR3 is built from 15 residues. The CDR3 region is CASSPLLMYQETQYF. CDR3 nucleotide sequence: TGTGCCAGCAGCCCGCTCCTGATGTACCAAGAGACCCAGTACTTC.